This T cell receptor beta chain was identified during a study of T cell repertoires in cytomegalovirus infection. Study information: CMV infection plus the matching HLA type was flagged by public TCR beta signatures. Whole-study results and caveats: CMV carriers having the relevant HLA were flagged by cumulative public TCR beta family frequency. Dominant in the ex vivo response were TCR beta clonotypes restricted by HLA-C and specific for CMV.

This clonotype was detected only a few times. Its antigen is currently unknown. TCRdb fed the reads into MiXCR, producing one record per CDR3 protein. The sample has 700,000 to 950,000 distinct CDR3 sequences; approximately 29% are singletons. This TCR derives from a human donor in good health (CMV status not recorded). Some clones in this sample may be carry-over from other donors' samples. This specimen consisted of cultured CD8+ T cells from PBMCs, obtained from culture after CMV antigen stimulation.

The CDR3 loop reads CASPRAGGGYTF. The CDR3 DNA is TGTGCCAGCCCTAGGGCCGGGGGTGGCTACACCTTC. The chain carries TRBV7-9 and TRBJ1-2; a possible D gene is TRBD1 (5 bases). The CDR3 sequence is 12 residues long. Trimming removed 8 bases from V and 7 bases from J, with 14 bases in between. Germline-derived CDR1 and CDR2 are SEHNR and FQNEAQ (reference sequence).